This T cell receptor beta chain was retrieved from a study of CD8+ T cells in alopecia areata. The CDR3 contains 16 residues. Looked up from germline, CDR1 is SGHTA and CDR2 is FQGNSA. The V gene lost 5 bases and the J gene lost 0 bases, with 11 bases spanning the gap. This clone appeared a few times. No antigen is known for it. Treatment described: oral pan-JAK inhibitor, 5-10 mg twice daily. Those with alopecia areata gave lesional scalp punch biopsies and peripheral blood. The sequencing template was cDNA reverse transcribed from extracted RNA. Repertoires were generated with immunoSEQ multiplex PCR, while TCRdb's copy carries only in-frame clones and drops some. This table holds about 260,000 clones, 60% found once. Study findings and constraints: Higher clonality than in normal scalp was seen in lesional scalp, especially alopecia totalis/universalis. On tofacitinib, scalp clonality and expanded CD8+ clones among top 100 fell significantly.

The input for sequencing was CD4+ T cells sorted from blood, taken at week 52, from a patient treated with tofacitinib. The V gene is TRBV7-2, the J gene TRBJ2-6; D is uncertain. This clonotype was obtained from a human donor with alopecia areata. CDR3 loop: CASSRTLFSGANVLTF. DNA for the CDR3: TGTGCCAGCAGCCGGACCCTCTTCTCTGGGGCCAACGTCCTGACTTTC.